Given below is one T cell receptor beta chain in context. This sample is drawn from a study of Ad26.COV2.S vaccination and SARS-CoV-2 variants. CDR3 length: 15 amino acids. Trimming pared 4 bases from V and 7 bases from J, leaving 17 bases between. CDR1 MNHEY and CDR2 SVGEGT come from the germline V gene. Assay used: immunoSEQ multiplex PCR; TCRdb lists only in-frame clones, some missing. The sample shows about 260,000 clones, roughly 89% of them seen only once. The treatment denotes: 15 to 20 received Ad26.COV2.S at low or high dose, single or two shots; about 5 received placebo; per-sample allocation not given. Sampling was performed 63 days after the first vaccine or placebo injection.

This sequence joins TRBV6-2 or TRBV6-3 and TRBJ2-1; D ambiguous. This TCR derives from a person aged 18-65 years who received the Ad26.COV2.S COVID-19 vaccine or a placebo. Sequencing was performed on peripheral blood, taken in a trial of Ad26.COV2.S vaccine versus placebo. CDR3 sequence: CASSFGGHRSNEQFF. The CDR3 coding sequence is TGTGCCAGCAGTTTCGGTGGGCACCGCAGTAATGAGCAGTTCTTC.